Below, 24 T cell receptor beta chains from the same sample are listed, as sequenced in a study of T cells in localized non-small cell lung cancer. Only in-frame clones appear in the TCRdb table, and some are missing; sequencing was by immunoSEQ multiplex PCR. The profile covers about 59,000 clones, with approximately 93% appearing a single time and 20% taken by the ten largest. The sample in question was peripheral blood, obtained before any cancer treatment. Receptors originate from a man aged 35 to 69 with stage I lung adenocarcinoma.

The J gene is TRBJ1-4, the V gene TRBV6-1; unclear D gene. Germline V gene data show CDR1 as MNHNS and CDR2 as SASEGT. The CDR3 totals 15 residues. The ends were cut back, 0 bases at V and 8 bases at J, with 13 bases in the middle. The CDR3 here is CASSEAVRAEEKLFF. CDR3 DNA: TGTGCCAGCAGTGAAGCGGTGAGGGCGGAGGAAAAACTGTTTTTT.

This rearrangement joins TRBV7-2 to TRBJ2-7; 12 bases map to TRBD2. V lost 2 bases, J lost 3 bases, and 2 bases stayed unmatched. The CDR3 contains 15 residues. Germline loops: CDR1 SGHTA, CDR2 FQGNSA. The chain's CDR3 is CASSLTSGRYYEQYF. The CDR3 nucleotides are TGTGCCAGCAGCTTAACTAGCGGGAGGTACTACGAGCAGTACTTC.

This clone was seen more than once but under ten times. V and J are TRBV5-1 and TRBJ2-7; D is ambiguous. The CDR3 sequence is 12 residues long. Trimming shortened V by 4 bases and J by 6 bases, and 11 bases separated the two germline ends. Per the germline V gene, CDR1 is SGHRS and CDR2 is YFSETQ. This chain's CDR3 is CASSPESREQYF. The CDR3 region has the DNA TGCGCCAGCAGCCCGGAGAGTCGCGAGCAGTACTTC.

V and J are TRBV9 and TRBJ2-1; 7 bases map to TRBD1. This CDR3 has 15 amino acids. V trimming: 5 bases; J trimming: 6 bases; junction bases outside the gene matches: 11. Germline CDR1 SGDLS, CDR2 YYNGEE. For the CDR3, the DNA is TGTGCCAGCAGTGCCCTGGGACAGATATTCAATGAGCAGTTCTTC. It specifies CASSALGQIFNEQFF.

V usage is TRBV7-2 and J usage is TRBJ1-2; possibly TRBD1 for D (5 bases). Germline V gene sequence: CDR1 SGHTA, CDR2 FQGNSA. The CDR3 is made up of 15 amino acids. V was shortened by 5 bases and J by 8 bases, with 21 bases between the two germline ends. CDR3 residues: CASSATGTEGRGYTF. In DNA, the CDR3 is TGTGCCAGCAGCGCGACCGGGACGGAGGGTAGAGGCTACACCTTC. The full variable domain, rest sourced from reference TRBV7-2 and TRBJ1-2, is GAGVSQSPSNKVTEKGKDVELRCDPISGHTALYWYRQSLGQGLEFLIYFQGNSAPDKSGLPSDRFSAERTGGSVSTLTIQRTQQEDSAVYLCASSATGTEGRGYTFGSGTRLTVV.

The V call is TRBV5-6, the J call TRBJ2-7; D perhaps matches TRBD1 (6 bases). The CDR3 sequence is 14 residues long. The germline V and J ends were trimmed by 0 bases and 0 bases, with 7 bases remaining between them. Germline CDR1 is SGHDT and CDR2 is YYEEEE. The CDR3 sequence: CASSLGDNSYEQYF. The CDR3 coding sequence is TGTGCCAGCAGCTTGGGGGACAACTCCTACGAGCAGTACTTC.

The chain recombines TRBV2 with TRBJ1-1, with D possibly matching TRBD1 (5 bases). The CDR3 covers 13 residues. V dropped 4 bases and J dropped 5 bases, with 11 bases sitting between them. Germline V gene lookup returns CDR1 SNHLY and CDR2 FYNNEI. CDR3 DNA: TGTGCCAGCAGTGCCCGGTGGGGGACTGAAGCTTTCTTT. As protein: CASSARWGTEAFF.

CDR3 DNA sequence: TGTGCCAGCAGCTTAATCAAGCGGGAGGTCAGTGAGCAGTTCTTC. It codes for CASSLIKREVSEQFF. The rearrangement uses TRBV7-3 and TRBJ2-1; 9 positions match TRBD2. Germline V gene data show CDR1 as SGHTA and CDR2 as FQGTGA. The CDR3 contains 15 residues. V was clipped by 1 base and J by 9 bases; unmatched bases: 7.

There are a few counts of this clone. The chain combines TRBV27 with TRBJ1-3, with TRBD1 as a possible D gene (5 bases). CDR1 is MNHEY, CDR2 SMNVEV, per germline (reference sequence). This CDR3 is 15 amino acids long. With 3 bases removed from V and 4 bases from J, the gap between germline ends came to 13 bases. The DNA of the CDR3 is TGTGCCAGCAGTTTCGGTAGGGGAGCCGGAAACACCATATATTTT. This gives the protein CASSFGRGAGNTIYF.

The chain employs TRBV6-1 and TRBJ1-2, with D tentatively TRBD1 (5 bases). Trimming shortened V by 7 bases and J by 6 bases, and 18 bases separated the two germline ends. This CDR3 region has 14 residues. Germline CDR1 reads MNHNS; CDR2 reads SASEGT. The CDR3 loop is CASTKGSRENGYTF. CDR3 DNA: TGTGCCAGCACTAAAGGATCCAGGGAGAATGGCTACACCTTC.

The rearrangement joins TRBV7-3 to TRBJ2-6; D is uncertain. V lost 5 bases to trimming and J lost 5 bases, with 22 bases between them. CDR3 size: 18 residues. Germline CDR1 SGHTA, CDR2 FQGTGA. The CDR3 protein is CASSVTVRLQSRANVLTF. CDR3 coding DNA: TGTGCCAGCAGCGTTACAGTACGCTTACAAAGTCGGGCCAACGTCCTGACTTTC.

The sample holds one count of this clone. The J gene is TRBJ2-1, the V gene TRBV30, with TRBD2 matching 9 bases. The junction had 9 bases not matched to a gene; V was cut back by 0 bases and J by 9 bases. Germline CDR1 reads GTSNPN; CDR2 reads SVGIG (reference sequence). The length of the CDR3 is 15 residues. Written as DNA, the CDR3 is TGTGCCTGGAGTGTACGAAGGCGGGAGGGCCCTGAGCAGTTCTTC. It specifies CAWSVRRREGPEQFF.

The chain employs TRBV28 and TRBJ2-4; 13 nucleotides match TRBD2. Germline V gene sequence: CDR1 MDHEN, CDR2 SYDVKM. This CDR3 is 19 amino acids long. Losses at the gene ends were 3 bases for V and 8 bases for J; bases not matched to a gene: 16. The DNA for the CDR3 is TGTGCCAGCAGTTTTGTGTGGTCGGGACTAGCGGGAATAGGGGACATTCAGTACTTC. Translating gives CASSFVWSGLAGIGDIQYF.

The chain couples TRBV12-5 to TRBJ2-7; 8 bases align to TRBD1. CDR1 LGHNT and CDR2 FRNRAP come from the germline V gene. Trimming took 2 bases from V and 7 from J; bases not matched to a gene: 4. This CDR3 is built from 13 residues. The CDR3 reads CASGLITGGEQYF. In DNA form, the CDR3 reads TGTGCTAGTGGTTTGATCACAGGGGGAGAGCAGTACTTC.

DNA of the CDR3: TGCGCCAGCAGCTTGGCGATAGAAACAGATACGCAGTATTTT. Translating it yields CASSLAIETDTQYF. V is TRBV5-1 and J is TRBJ2-3; D unresolved. The CDR3 loop spans 14 amino acids. V lost 0 bases and J lost 3, with 8 bases in between. In germline, CDR1 is SGHRS, CDR2 YFSETQ.

The rearrangement joins TRBV18 to TRBJ1-5; D not certain. In germline, CDR1 is KGHSH, CDR2 LQKENI. The V end was cut by 1 base, the J end by 0 bases, with 13 bases between. CDR3 length: 17 residues. The CDR3 loop is CASSPRWTGNSNQPQHF. DNA of the CDR3: TGTGCCAGCTCACCACGATGGACCGGTAATAGCAATCAGCCCCAGCATTTT. Full variable domain (remainder filled in from reference TRBV18 and TRBJ1-5): NAGVMQNPRHLVRRRGQEARLRCSPMKGHSHVYWYRQLPEEGLKFMVYLQKENIIDESGMPKERFSAEFPKEGPSILRIQQVVRGDSAAYFCASSPRWTGNSNQPQHFGDGTRLSIL.

The rearrangement uses TRBV6-6 and TRBJ2-1; D possibly corresponds to TRBD1 (6 bases). Per germline, CDR1 MNHNY and CDR2 SVGAGI (reference sequence). This CDR3 region has 15 residues. The V gene lost 0 bases and the J gene lost 6 bases, with 12 bases spanning the gap. The CDR3 DNA follows: TGTGCCAGCAGTTACTCTGGGGGCGAAAGCAATGAGCAGTTCTTC. This translates into CASSYSGGESNEQFF.

V gene TRBV7-3 combines with J gene TRBJ1-1; D is possibly TRBD1 (5 bases). V was clipped by 2 bases and J by 5 bases, with 9 bases between them. The CDR3 extends over 13 amino acids. Per the germline V gene, CDR1 is SGHTA and CDR2 is FQGTGA. CDR3 in DNA: TGTGCCAGCAGCTTAGGGACGGGGACTGAAGCTTTCTTT. Translating it yields CASSLGTGTEAFF.

The rearrangement links TRBV28 to TRBJ2-7; possible D gene TRBD2, 6 bases. V was pared by 5 bases and J by 0 bases, with 14 bases between. The germline V gene encodes CDR1 MDHEN and CDR2 SYDVKM. CDR3 length: 15 residues. The CDR3 region has the DNA TGTGCCAGCAGTCTTTTAGGAGGGACCTCCTACGAGCAGTACTTC. The encoded protein is CASSLLGGTSYEQYF.

This clone was detected once. This chain uses TRBV7-4 with TRBJ1-6; 7 nucleotides line up with TRBD1. V lost 1 base to trimming and J lost 5 bases; unmatched junction nucleotides: 5. The CDR3 consists of 16 residues. From germline, CDR1 is SGHVT and CDR2 SQSDAQ. CDR3 nucleotide sequence: TGTGCCAGCAGCTTAGAGACTGACAGGGATAATTCACCCCTCCACTTT. This gives the protein CASSLETDRDNSPLHF.

Note on this clone: The same CDR3 is also encoded by other DNA sequences in this sample. The genes are TRBV27 and TRBJ2-3; no clear D gene. The CDR3 is made up of 13 amino acids. V was shortened by 2 bases and J by 1 base, with 4 bases between the two germline ends. Germline V gene data show CDR1 as MNHEY and CDR2 as SMNVEV (reference sequence). The CDR3 nucleotides read TGTGCCAGCAGTTTAGGGGGCACAGATACGCAGTATTTT. Protein sequence: CASSLGGTDTQYF.

J is TRBJ1-3 and V is TRBV9; 8 bases agree with TRBD1. J lost 7 bases, V lost 4 bases, and 7 bases had no gene match. This CDR3 is built from 14 residues. Germline V gives CDR1 SGDLS, CDR2 YYNGEE. CDR3 in amino acids: CASSSRQGRNTIYF. In DNA, the CDR3 is TGTGCCAGCAGCTCCCGACAGGGGAGGAACACCATATATTTT. The whole variable domain, remainder taken from reference TRBV9 and TRBJ1-3, is DSGVTQTPKHLITATGQRVTLRCSPRSGDLSVYWYQQSLDQGLQFLIQYYNGEERAKGNILERFSAQQFPDLHSELNLSSLELGDSALYFCASSSRQGRNTIYFGEGSWLTVV.

This clone was observed once. DNA of the CDR3: TGTGCCAGCAGCTCCCTCGGGGGGGGACAGGGGCACTACGAGCAGTACTTC. It translates to CASSSLGGGQGHYEQYF. The rearrangement uses TRBV5-6 and TRBJ2-7; 10 positions agree with TRBD1. CDR1 is SGHDT and CDR2 is YYEEEE in the germline V gene. V gave up 3 bases and J gave up 3 bases; unmatched junction bases: 12. This CDR3 comprises 17 residues.

This rearrangement joins TRBV29-1 to TRBJ1-2; D perhaps matches TRBD1 (5 bases). Trimming left V 7 bases short and J 2 bases short, with 14 bases between. The CDR3 runs to 13 residues. From germline, CDR1 is SQVTM and CDR2 ANQGSEA. Here the CDR3 reads CSGGERRNYGYTF. CDR3 in DNA: TGCAGCGGGGGGGAGAGGAGAAACTATGGCTACACCTTC.